Listed here are 19 T cell receptor beta chains from one sample, sequenced in a study of shared clonotypes between healthy human individuals. Generated by immunoSEQ multiplex PCR, the TCRdb table keeps only in-frame clones and is missing some. Among about 2 million clones listed, about 95% were seen once. Naive CD8 cells lacked CD45RO, underwent positive selection for CCR7 and left out terminally differentiated effector memory CD45RA+ cells. Sequenced material: naive CD8+ T cells sorted from blood. Receptor source: a man between 18 and 35 years old in good health.

Only a few counts were recorded for this clone. This rearrangement joins TRBV28 to TRBJ1-2; D may be TRBD1 (5 bases). V lost 3 bases and J lost 10, with 15 bases in between. The CDR3 length is 13 residues. CDR1 is MDHEN and CDR2 is SYDVKM in the germline V gene. Here the CDR3 reads CASSFGTSANYTF. CDR3 nucleotides: TGTGCCAGCAGTTTCGGGACCAGTGCTAACTACACCTTC.

The rearrangement joins TRBV4-1 to TRBJ1-3; D unresolved. Trimming shortened V by 5 bases and J by 4 bases, and 6 bases separated the two germline ends. CDR1 is MGHRA, CDR2 YSYEKL, per germline. The length of the CDR3 is 12 residues. CDR3 in DNA: TGCGCCAGCAGCGAAGCGGGAAACACCATATATTTT. Amino acid sequence: CASSEAGNTIYF.

This chain links TRBV5-5 with TRBJ1-5; the match to TRBD1 covers 9 bases. Germline V lookup: CDR1 SGHKS, CDR2 YYEKEE (reference sequence). V shed 4 bases and J 1 base; nucleotides not matched to a gene: 3. This CDR3 contains 15 residues. The CDR3 sequence is CASSGGTGSNQPQHF. Here the CDR3 DNA reads TGTGCCAGCAGCGGTGGGACAGGGAGCAATCAGCCCCAGCATTTT.

On this clone: At the DNA level, this CDR3 is encoded by other sequences in the same sample as well. The rearrangement links TRBV5-4 to TRBJ2-7, with 8 bases matching TRBD2. The CDR3 sequence is 14 residues long. J was trimmed by 2 bases and V by 4 bases; bases with no gene match: 5. Germline CDR1 SGHNT, CDR2 YYREEE (reference sequence). CDR3 loop: CASSRSGSPYEQYF. The CDR3 DNA sequence: TGTGCCAGCAGCCGGAGCGGGAGTCCCTACGAGCAGTACTTC.

To note about this clone: Other DNA sequences of this sample code for an identical CDR3. The rearrangement uses TRBV7-9 and TRBJ2-5, with D unresolved. Germline CDR1 reads SEHNR; CDR2 reads FQNEAQ (reference sequence). V dropped 2 bases and J dropped 2 bases, with 6 bases sitting between them. This CDR3 region has 13 residues. The CDR3 spells CASSLPIQETQYF. DNA of the CDR3: TGTGCCAGCAGCTTACCCATTCAAGAGACCCAGTACTTC.

The rearrangement links TRBV2 to TRBJ2-1; maybe TRBD2 (5 bases). The CDR3 is 14 residues long. Germline CDR1 reads SNHLY; CDR2 reads FYNNEI. The V gene lost 6 bases and the J gene lost 9 bases, with 18 bases spanning the gap. CDR3 bases: TGTGCCAGCAGCCCGTCAACTAGTCTTCGTGAGCAGTTCTTC. The encoded protein is CASSPSTSLREQFF.

In the case of this clone: The same CDR3 can be traced to other DNA sequences in this sample. The J gene is TRBJ2-7, the V gene TRBV9, with a weak D call TRBD1 (6 bases). The V gene lost 0 bases and the J gene lost 3 bases, with 10 bases spanning the gap. Germline CDR1 reads SGDLS; CDR2 reads YYNGEE. CDR3 size: 14 residues. CDR3 region: CASSVEPGDYEQYF. CDR3 in DNA: TGTGCCAGCAGCGTAGAGCCAGGGGACTACGAGCAGTACTTC.

The chain carries TRBV10-2 and TRBJ2-1; 9 bases line up with TRBD1. The CDR3 is 17 amino acids. V lost 0 bases to trimming and J lost 7 bases; unmatched junction nucleotides: 10. Germline V lookup: CDR1 WSHSY, CDR2 SAAADI. CDR3 amino acids: CASSESPPGTGKNEQFF. The CDR3 region has the DNA TGCGCCAGCAGTGAGTCCCCACCCGGGACAGGGAAGAATGAGCAGTTCTTC.

This chain links TRBV30 with TRBJ1-4; D gene uncertain. CDR1 is GTSNPN and CDR2 is SVGIG in the germline V gene (reference sequence). With 1 base removed from V and 8 bases from J, the gap between germline ends came to 8 bases. The CDR3 spans 12 residues. The CDR3 protein is CAWSGLGEKLFF. CDR3 nucleotides: TGTGCCTGGAGTGGACTGGGGGAAAAACTGTTTTTT.

The chain recombines TRBV4-1 with TRBJ2-5; possibly TRBD1 for D (6 bases). Trimming removed 4 bases from V and 3 bases from J, with 9 bases in between. The germline gives CDR1 MGHRA, CDR2 YSYEKL. This CDR3 region has 13 residues. In DNA form, the CDR3 reads TGCGCCAGCAGCCGCAGACAGGAAGAGACCCAGTACTTC. As protein: CASSRRQEETQYF.

The genes are TRBV27 and TRBJ1-5, with D unresolved. The CDR3 totals 15 residues. The germline CDR1 and CDR2 sequences are MNHEY and SMNVEV (reference sequence). Trimming pared 3 bases from V and 1 base from J, leaving 10 bases between. The CDR3 DNA is TGTGCCAGCAGTTTTCTCGGGTCGAGCAATCAGCCCCAGCATTTT. Translated, it gives CASSFLGSSNQPQHF.

The V call is TRBV14, the J call TRBJ1-2, with 8 bases lining up with TRBD1. Germline V gene lookup returns CDR1 SGHDN and CDR2 FVKESK. The CDR3 runs to 16 residues. V gave up 1 base and J gave up 5 bases; unmatched junction bases: 9. The CDR3 sequence: CASSQVPGGGSYGYTF. CDR3 nucleotide sequence: TGTGCCAGCAGCCAAGTCCCAGGGGGCGGAAGTTATGGCTACACCTTC.

V and J are TRBV5-1 and TRBJ2-7; 9 bases agree with TRBD2. The CDR3 totals 16 residues. The junction had 9 bases not matched to a gene; V was cut back by 3 bases and J by 2 bases. In germline, CDR1 is SGHRS, CDR2 YFSETQ. The chain's CDR3 is CASSSSSGGYTYEQYF. The CDR3 nucleotides are TGCGCCAGCAGCTCCTCGAGCGGGGGGTATACCTACGAGCAGTACTTC. Complete variable domain (other parts from reference TRBV5-1 and TRBJ2-7): KAGVTQTPRYLIKTRGQQVTLSCSPISGHRSVSWYQQTPGQGLQFLFEYFSETQRNKGNFPGRFSGRQFSNSRSEMNVSTLELGDSALYLCASSSSSGGYTYEQYFGPGTRLTVT.

For this clone: Other DNA sequences in the same sample also yield this CDR3. This chain links TRBV27 with TRBJ1-1, with D unresolved. Germline V gene data show CDR1 as MNHEY and CDR2 as SMNVEV (reference sequence). Trimming stripped 1 base from V and 6 bases from J, with 6 bases between. The CDR3 is 12 residues long. The CDR3 protein is CASSLLGSEAFF. The CDR3 DNA follows: TGTGCCAGCAGTTTATTGGGTTCTGAAGCTTTCTTT.

This chain uses TRBV30 with TRBJ2-3; 7 positions agree with TRBD1. J was trimmed by 1 base and V by 2 bases; bases with no gene match: 6. Germline assignment: CDR1 GTSNPN and CDR2 SVGIG (reference sequence). The CDR3 runs 15 residues. The CDR3 here is CAWSSTGVGTDTQYF. The CDR3, as DNA: TGTGCCTGGAGTTCCACAGGGGTGGGCACAGATACGCAGTATTTT. The whole variable domain, filled in from reference TRBV30 and TRBJ2-3, reads SQTIHQWPATLVQPVGSPLSLECTVEGTSNPNLYWYRQAAGRGLQLLFYSVGIGQISSEVPQNLSASRPQDRQFILSSKKLLLSDSGFYLCAWSSTGVGTDTQYFGPGTRLTVL.

The CDR3 loop reads CASSPGLAEYNEQFF. In DNA, the CDR3 is TGTGCCAGCAGCCCGGGACTAGCGGAATACAATGAGCAGTTCTTC. The chain uses TRBV5-6 and TRBJ2-1; TRBD2 matches 11 bases. This CDR3 is built from 15 residues. V was clipped by 4 bases and J by 4 bases; unmatched bases: 4. Germline V gene data show CDR1 as SGHDT and CDR2 as YYEEEE.

A remark on this clone: At one of its ends the junction is not consistent with the germline gene, which may arise from a read error. This chain connects TRBV4-1 to TRBJ1-2, with a possible D match to TRBD1 (5 bases). There are 14 residues in the CDR3. CDR1 is MGHRA, CDR2 YSYEKL, per germline. The CDR3 loop is CANSHPGTADGYTF. The CDR3 nucleotides are TGCGCCAACAGCCACCCCGGGACTGCGGATGGCTACACCTTC.

The chain has TRBV28 and TRBJ1-4; D remains ambiguous. The V and J ends lost 3 bases and 8 bases respectively, with 13 bases between them. This CDR3 is built from 14 residues. Germline values: CDR1 MDHEN, CDR2 SYDVKM. CDR3 sequence: CASSFGMGREKLFF. The CDR3 DNA is TGTGCCAGCAGTTTTGGGATGGGTCGGGAAAAACTGTTTTTT.

A note on this clone: The identical CDR3 is also encoded by other nucleotide sequences in the sample. This sequence joins TRBV7-9 and TRBJ2-5, with unresolved D. V was trimmed by 3 bases and J by 3 bases, leaving 8 bases between them. CDR3 length equals 13 residues. Germline V gene lookup returns CDR1 SEHNR and CDR2 FQNEAQ (reference sequence). Written as DNA, the CDR3 is TGTGCCAGCAGCTTGGGCATTGAAGAGACCCAGTACTTC. It yields the protein CASSLGIEETQYF.